The 26 T cell receptor beta chains reported below all come from one sample, sequenced in a study of blood T cells in healthy people across ages. Using a J-beta primer mix together with a sample-barcoded 5' primer, a second PCR was run for about 6 to 12 cycles. One entry per CDR3 protein, called by TCRdb with MiXCR from the 5' RACE reads. The sample has roughly 1.5 million distinct CDR3 sequences; 40% to 45% are singletons. Material: blood. The receptors were gathered from a young woman in good health.

This clonotype occurred a few times. V gene TRBV12-3 or TRBV12-4 combines with J gene TRBJ2-7; D is tentatively TRBD1 or TRBD2 (6 bases each). V lost 6 bases to trimming and J lost 6 bases, with 21 bases between them. This CDR3 spans 15 amino acids. CDR3 sequence reads: CASSRDSHRVAEQYF. In DNA form, the CDR3 reads TGTGCCAGCAGCAGGGACTCCCACAGGGTAGCCGAGCAGTACTTC.

This clonotype occurred a few times. The chain recombines TRBV12-3 or TRBV12-4 with TRBJ1-4, with a possible D match to TRBD1 (6 bases). V was clipped by 6 bases and J by 0 bases, with 11 bases between them. This CDR3 has 15 amino acids. CDR3 coding DNA: TGTGCCAGCAGGGCTACAGGGCCAACTAATGAAAAACTGTTTTTT. Its protein product is CASRATGPTNEKLFF.

The rearrangement uses TRBV20-1 and TRBJ1-5; 8 nucleotides match TRBD1. V shed 6 bases, J shed 6 bases, and the junction held 7 bases outside the gene matches. Germline V gene data show CDR1 as DFQATT and CDR2 as SNEGSKA (reference sequence). There are 13 residues in the CDR3. CDR3: CSAARQGSQPQHF. The CDR3 bases are TGCAGTGCGGCCAGACAGGGGAGTCAGCCCCAGCATTTT.

This clonotype appeared a few times. V and J are TRBV6-6 and TRBJ2-3; 7 bases match TRBD2. With V trimmed by 4 bases and J by 4 bases, 8 bases remained unmatched. CDR3 length: 15 residues. In germline, CDR1 is MNHNY, CDR2 SVGAGI (reference sequence). The CDR3 loop reads CASSFRTRGADTQYF. CDR3 bases: TGTGCCAGCAGTTTCCGGACTCGGGGGGCAGATACGCAGTATTTT.

This chain links TRBV2 with TRBJ1-2; D is possibly TRBD1 (6 bases). Germline CDR1 SNHLY, CDR2 FYNNEI. Trimming cost V 6 bases and J 0 bases, with 11 bases left between them. CDR3 length: 14 residues. CDR3 protein: CASREQGTNYGYTF. Written as DNA, the CDR3 is TGTGCCAGCAGAGAGCAGGGGACTAACTATGGCTACACCTTC.

The chain uses TRBV3-1 and TRBJ2-3; TRBD2 matches 7 bases. CDR1 LGHDT and CDR2 YNNKEL come from the germline V gene (reference sequence). The CDR3 extends over 15 amino acids. V shed 4 bases and J 4 bases; nucleotides not matched to a gene: 8. In nucleotides, the CDR3 is TGTGCCAGCAGCCTCGACTTGACTAGCCCAGATACGCAGTATTTT. The encoded protein is CASSLDLTSPDTQYF.

This clonotype occurred a few times. This chain connects TRBV6-2 or TRBV6-3 to TRBJ2-7; tentatively, D is TRBD1 (5 bases). The germline gives CDR1 MNHEY, CDR2 SVGEGT. The CDR3 is made up of 12 amino acids. V lost 6 bases to trimming and J lost 2 bases, with 8 bases between them. The chain's CDR3 is CASRRQPYEQYF. The DNA for the CDR3 is TGTGCCAGCAGAAGACAGCCCTACGAGCAGTACTTC.

This clonotype was seen only a few times. J is TRBJ2-1 and V is TRBV27; a possible D gene is TRBD2 (7 bases). CDR1 and CDR2 (germline): MNHEY, SMNVEV (reference sequence). Trimming left V 6 bases short and J 1 base short, with 25 bases between. The CDR3 has 19 amino acids. The CDR3, as DNA: TGTGCCAGCAGAAAACTAGCGTCGGGGGGCAGGGGTTCCTACAATGAGCAGTTCTTC. Its protein product is CASRKLASGGRGSYNEQFF.

V gene TRBV20-1 combines with J gene TRBJ1-1; D possibly corresponds to TRBD1 (6 bases). CDR1 is DFQATT, CDR2 SNEGSKA, per germline (reference sequence). V shed 5 bases and J shed 3 bases, with 13 bases lying between them. The CDR3 spans 13 residues. The CDR3 sequence: CSAGGQPDTEAFF. CDR3 sequence (DNA): TGCAGTGCTGGGGGACAACCGGACACTGAAGCTTTCTTT.

This chain's CDR3 is CASSPFGETQFF. The CDR3 coding sequence is TGTGCCAGCAGCCCGTTTGGGGAGACCCAGTTCTTC. The rearrangement links TRBV11-2 to TRBJ2-1; D might be TRBD2 (5 bases). With 5 bases removed from V and 13 bases from J, the gap between germline ends came to 15 bases. The CDR3 is 12 amino acids. Germline V gene sequence: CDR1 SGHAT, CDR2 FQNNGV.

V and J are TRBV6-5 and TRBJ2-5; 7 bases align to TRBD1. Germline loops: CDR1 MNHEY, CDR2 SVGAGI. This CDR3 region has 15 residues. The trim removed 4 bases at V and 11 bases at J, leaving 16 bases unmatched. The CDR3 spells CASSFKQGKRNEQYF. The DNA of the CDR3 is TGTGCCAGCAGTTTCAAACAGGGGAAGAGGAATGAGCAGTACTTC.

V usage is TRBV12-3 or TRBV12-4 and J usage is TRBJ1-2; TRBD1 might be the D (6 bases). The germline V and J ends were trimmed by 5 bases and 7 bases, with 20 bases remaining between them. The CDR3 runs 15 residues. CDR3 sequence: CASSVRFTGLRGYTF. The DNA for the CDR3 is TGTGCCAGCAGTGTCCGATTCACAGGGTTACGTGGCTACACCTTC.

The CDR3 sequence is CSARTTSGPWNNEQFF. As DNA, the CDR3 is TGCAGTGCTAGAACTACGTCTGGGCCCTGGAACAATGAGCAGTTCTTC. This rearrangement joins TRBV20-1 to TRBJ2-1, with D unclear. The CDR3 sequence is 16 residues long. The V gene lost 2 bases and the J gene lost 5 bases, with 19 bases spanning the gap. The germline gives CDR1 DFQATT, CDR2 SNEGSKA (reference sequence).

The chain is built from TRBV5-1 and TRBJ2-1, with TRBD2 identical over 7 bases. The V segment lost 4 bases and the J segment 6 bases; nucleotides outside the gene matches: 10. CDR1 and CDR2 from the germline V gene are SGHRS and YFSETQ. This CDR3 contains 15 residues. CDR3 sequence (DNA): TGCGCCAGCAGCCCACTGCCCGGGGGGTTCAATGAGCAGTTCTTC. The encoded protein is CASSPLPGGFNEQFF.

There are a few counts of this clonotype. The rearrangement links TRBV7-6 to TRBJ1-5, with a possible D match to TRBD1 (5 bases). Germline V gene lookup returns CDR1 SGHVS and CDR2 FNYEAQ. The length of the CDR3 is 14 residues. The ends were cut back, 5 bases at V and 2 bases at J, with 10 bases in the middle. The CDR3 here is CASSEGEGNQPQHF. The CDR3 coding sequence is TGTGCCAGCAGCGAAGGGGAGGGCAATCAGCCCCAGCATTTT.

The V gene is TRBV7-2, the J gene TRBJ2-3; D not certain. Deletions cut 4 bases from V and 3 bases from J, with 8 bases between. The V gene's germline CDR1 is SGHTA and CDR2 FQGNSA. The CDR3 totals 13 residues. For the CDR3, the DNA is TGTGCCAGCAGCTGGCTAAGGACAGATACGCAGTATTTT. Translating it yields CASSWLRTDTQYF.

This chain uses TRBV5-1 with TRBJ1-1; 7 bases match TRBD1. The CDR3 covers 12 residues. Germline-derived CDR1 and CDR2 are SGHRS and YFSETQ. CDR3 coding DNA: TGCGCTTCGCAGGGGGTGAACACTGAAGCTTTCTTT. It specifies CASQGVNTEAFF.

The chain carries TRBV15 and TRBJ1-5, with D perhaps TRBD1 (5 bases). The CDR3 is 16 residues long. The germline gives CDR1 LNHNV, CDR2 YYDKDF (reference sequence). Trimming cost V 2 bases and J 4 bases, with 15 bases left between them. Here the CDR3 DNA reads TGTGCCACCAGCAGATACAGGAGTTTAGAAAATCAGCCCCAGCATTTT. As protein: CATSRYRSLENQPQHF.

The genes are TRBV7-2 and TRBJ2-2; D gene ambiguous. Between the trimmed V and J ends, which lost 5 bases and 3 bases, there was a span of 10 bases. Germline CDR1 reads SGHTA; CDR2 reads FQGNSA. This CDR3 is 14 amino acids long. The DNA of the CDR3 is TGTGCCAGCAGCCCCCGTAGGCACACCGGGGAGCTGTTTTTT. The encoded protein is CASSPRRHTGELFF.

This clonotype was counted between two and nine times. The genes are TRBV6-6 and TRBJ2-1; no definite D call. Germline CDR1 and CDR2: MNHNY and SVGAGI (reference sequence). Trimming shortened V by 2 bases and J by 9 bases, and 8 bases separated the two germline ends. This CDR3 region has 12 residues. The CDR3 region has the DNA TGTGCCAGCAGTTACCGGCTTCCTGAGCAGTTCTTC. Protein sequence: CASSYRLPEQFF.

The chain links TRBV21-1 to TRBJ2-7; no DNA check was done on the table's D call, TRBD1. TRBV21-1 has pseudogene status. The CDR3 is 16 amino acids. CDR3 DNA sequence: TGTGCCAGCTTGATAAAGCGGGCAGGGGGCTGTTACGAGCAGTACTTC. It yields the protein CASLIKRAGGCYEQYF.

This clonotype has only a few counts. This chain links TRBV20-1 with TRBJ1-4; 8 bases are a match to TRBD1. Trimming removed 0 bases from V and 5 bases from J; junction bases left unmatched: 2. The length of the CDR3 is 14 residues. CDR1 and CDR2 from the germline V gene are DFQATT and SNEGSKA (reference sequence). The CDR3 nucleotides are TGCAGTGCTAGAGAAGGGACAGGAAATGAAAAACTGTTTTTT. This sequence encodes CSAREGTGNEKLFF.

This chain connects TRBV7-9 to TRBJ1-1; D possibly corresponds to TRBD1 (5 bases). The CDR3 covers 17 residues. Deletions cut 4 bases from V and 0 bases from J, with 18 bases between. Per the germline V gene, CDR1 is SEHNR and CDR2 is FQNEAQ (reference sequence). The CDR3 region is CASSSDRLLHMNTEAFF. The CDR3 bases are TGTGCCAGCAGCTCCGACAGATTACTCCACATGAACACTGAAGCTTTCTTT.

This clonotype was counted a few times. The rearrangement links TRBV20-1 to TRBJ1-2; weak D call: TRBD1 (6 bases). Germline loops: CDR1 DFQATT, CDR2 SNEGSKA (reference sequence). This CDR3 is 17 amino acids long. V shed 0 bases and J shed 2 bases, with 19 bases lying between them. The CDR3 DNA sequence: TGCAGTGCTAGAGAGGCGGGCGGATGGGGGGCCAACTATGGCTACACCTTC. This codes for CSAREAGGWGANYGYTF.

The chain combines TRBV18 with TRBJ1-2; D not resolved. Trimming pared 8 bases from V and 4 bases from J, leaving 11 bases between. Germline lookup yields CDR1 KGHSH and CDR2 LQKENI. The length of the CDR3 is 12 residues. In DNA form, the CDR3 reads TGTGCCAGCAGATCGCCGGCCTATGGCTACACCTTC. Translation: CASRSPAYGYTF.

This clonotype appeared a few times. The chain recombines TRBV6-5 with TRBJ1-1, with a tentative D call TRBD1 (5 bases). V shed 0 bases and J shed 10 bases, with 12 bases lying between them. CDR1 is MNHEY, CDR2 SVGAGI, per germline. This CDR3 is 13 amino acids long. CDR3 in DNA: TGTGCCAGCAGTTACTCGGGACCGTATGGAGCTTTCTTT. Translated: CASSYSGPYGAFF.